A single sample gave rise to the 10 T cell receptor beta chains below, sequenced in a study of graft-versus-host responses after intestinal transplantation. Repertoires were generated with immunoSEQ multiplex PCR, while TCRdb's copy carries only in-frame clones and drops some. The sample has some 13,000 clones, 38% seen once. This sample comprised alloreactive CD4+ T cells from a mixed lymphocyte reaction culture, obtained before intestinal transplant. Subset indicated: CFSE-low proliferating T cells sorted from roughly six-day pre-transplant mixed lymphocyte reaction (GvH or HvG direction). Receptors were obtained from a human patient who received an intestinal transplant.

The rearrangement links TRBV7-7 to TRBJ2-2, with D perhaps matching TRBD1 (5 bases). There are 14 residues in the CDR3. V was pared by 2 bases and J by 4 bases, with 8 bases between. In germline, CDR1 is SSHAT, CDR2 FNYEAQ (reference sequence). CDR3 protein: CASSLRGFTGELFF. The CDR3 nucleotides read TGTGCCAGCAGCTTAAGGGGATTCACCGGGGAGCTGTTTTTT. The full variable domain, in which reference TRBV7-7 and TRBJ2-2 provide the parts outside the CDR3, is GAGVSQSPRYKVTKRGQDVTLRCDPISSHATLYWYQQALGQGPEFLTYFNYEAQPDKSGLPSDRFSAERPEGSISTLTIQRTEQRDSAMYRCASSLRGFTGELFFGEGSRLTVL.

The chain links TRBV18 to TRBJ1-1; D gene ambiguous. CDR1 and CDR2 from the germline V gene are KGHSH and LQKENI. V lost 3 bases, J lost 3 bases, and 14 bases lay in between. The CDR3 contains 15 residues. CDR3: CASSPVVRKDTEAFF. The CDR3, as DNA: TGTGCCAGCTCACCTGTAGTGAGGAAGGACACTGAAGCTTTCTTT.

This clone was observed a handful of times. The chain uses TRBV10-3 and TRBJ2-7; tentatively, D is TRBD2 (5 bases). This CDR3 contains 14 residues. Per germline, CDR1 ENHRY and CDR2 SYGVKD. The V end was cut by 4 bases, the J end by 3 bases, with 13 bases between. CDR3 region: CAISVEAYSYEQYF. The CDR3 region has the DNA TGTGCCATCAGTGTGGAGGCGTACAGCTACGAGCAGTACTTC.

The V gene is TRBV7-2, the J gene TRBJ1-5; D is unresolved. V gave up 1 base and J gave up 3 bases, with 10 bases separating them. This CDR3 is built from 15 residues. Germline CDR1 is SGHTA and CDR2 is FQGNSA. CDR3 loop: CASSLGALLNQPQHF. For the CDR3, the DNA is TGTGCCAGCAGCTTAGGGGCCCTCCTCAATCAGCCCCAGCATTTT.

The genes are TRBV29-1 and TRBJ1-2; the match to TRBD1 covers 7 bases. The CDR3 covers 15 residues. Per the germline V gene, CDR1 is SQVTM and CDR2 is ANQGSEA. J was trimmed by 1 base and V by 4 bases; bases with no gene match: 9. CDR3 sequence: CSVGRGRGDNYGYTF. The DNA for the CDR3 is TGCAGCGTTGGAAGGGGGCGGGGGGATAACTATGGCTACACCTTC.

V is TRBV9 and J is TRBJ1-3; D call uncertain. CDR1 and CDR2 (germline): SGDLS, YYNGEE. CDR3 length: 12 amino acids. Trimming shortened V by 1 base and J by 7 bases, and 6 bases separated the two germline ends. The DNA of the CDR3 is TGTGCCAGCAGCGTATCCGGGAACACCATATATTTT. Its protein is CASSVSGNTIYF.

This clone turned up a few times. The chain links TRBV11-3 to TRBJ2-3, with D unresolved. V was pared by 5 bases and J by 2 bases, with 8 bases between. Looked up from germline, CDR1 is SGHNT and CDR2 is YENEEA. The CDR3 has 13 amino acids. CDR3 nucleotide sequence: TGTGCCAGCAGCCCCGGTCCCACAGATACGCAGTATTTT. Translation: CASSPGPTDTQYF.

The chain recombines TRBV13 with TRBJ2-7; D remains unclear. Germline V gene lookup returns CDR1 PRHDT and CDR2 FYEKMQ (reference sequence). This CDR3 spans 12 amino acids. The V end was cut by 3 bases, the J end by 3 bases, with 6 bases between. CDR3 DNA sequence: TGTGCCAGCAGCTTGGGCTACTACGAGCAGTACTTC. Protein product: CASSLGYYEQYF.

This clone was picked up a small number of times. The sample contains more than one DNA sequence encoding this CDR3. The J gene is TRBJ1-6, the V gene TRBV7-2; D is uncertain. CDR1 and CDR2 from the germline V gene are SGHTA and FQGNSA. Trimming removed 3 bases at V and 9 bases at J, with 9 bases between. This CDR3 has 13 amino acids. CDR3 protein: CASSFRVASPLHF. In DNA, the CDR3 is TGTGCCAGCAGCTTTCGGGTGGCTTCACCCCTCCACTTT. Full variable domain (rest looked up from reference TRBV7-2 and TRBJ1-6): GAGVSQSPSNKVTEKGKDVELRCDPISGHTALYWYRQSLGQGLEFLIYFQGNSAPDKSGLPSDRFSAERTGGSVSTLTIQRTQQEDSAVYLCASSFRVASPLHFGNGTRLTVT.

The chain links TRBV30 to TRBJ2-3, with TRBD2 matching 9 bases. The trim removed 0 bases at V and 4 bases at J, leaving 5 bases unmatched. CDR3 size: 15 residues. Per germline, CDR1 GTSNPN and CDR2 SVGIG (reference sequence). CDR3 amino acids: CAWSVGGGASDTQYF. The CDR3 nucleotides read TGTGCCTGGAGTGTAGGCGGGGGGGCCTCAGATACGCAGTATTTT.